The entry below gives a single T cell receptor beta chain sequence along with its context. This clonotype was seen more than once but under ten times. No cognate antigen has been identified for it. Base qualities are missing; no much larger clone stands one base away. The CDR3 starts with the cysteine, ends with the phenylalanine, and has 17 residues. The read is trimmed to its CDR3 DNA, 51 bases read in frame from base 1. Compared with germline, V lacks 1 base and J lacks 5 bases; bases without a gene match: 10. The germline V gene specifies SGHDT as CDR1 and YYEEEE as CDR2. The data derive from a study of T and B cells in COVID-19 patients (dated by TCRdb to 2020 to 2021). General notes on the study: In this study, adaptive immunity was profiled in COVID-19 patients who either had active infection or had recovered, using TRB and IGH repertoire sequencing of peripheral blood. A recovered cohort comprised 19 patients contributing fewer than 25 samples, mostly after mild to moderate COVID-19 managed as outpatients. The recovered cohort had a median age of around 37 years, compared with approximately 63 years in the active-infection cohort. Critical illness requiring mechanical ventilation or ECMO was present in about 65% of the 20 patients in the active-infection cohort. Of the 20 or so patients in the active-infection cohort, some 17 had comorbidities associated with unfavorable COVID-19 outcome. The TCR and BCR sequence repository comprised a few dozen patients and approximately 69 time points, with over 7 million TCR sequences analysed. Because samples were available both during active disease and after recovery, two patients were counted in both the recovered and the active cohorts. An age-matched reference group of roughly 39 healthy donors negative for COVID-19 antibodies was used as the comparison for repertoire analyses. As many as 9 follow-up blood samples were collected from each patient, and in some individuals these samples spanned different disease stages. What the authors observed across the whole study: A total of 2,000 to 2,500 exclusive TCR clusters, including approximately 33 low-pGen clusters, were found in the recovered cohort. Patients with COVID-19 were reported to show strongly skewed TRBV/TRBJ gene usage. In active COVID-19, TRB repertoires were highly clonal, while at recovery, diversity and richness increased above the levels seen in healthy donors. Specific T cell subsets (CD4+/Treg/CD8+) and sorted SARS-CoV-2-responsive or tetramer+ T cells had not yet been sequenced, and these experiments were ongoing. The cohort was considered too small for HLA contributions to COVID-19 susceptibility or severity to be assessed. Few blood samples were available from mildly ill patients while symptoms were present, and early samples from severe cases were likewise scarce. Prospective validation of the reported TCR clusters was stated to be required before clinical use.

The sequencer was an Illumina MiSeq. TRB rearrangements were amplified by multiplex PCR with BIOMED2 TRB-A/B primer pools. Illumina-compatible adapters and 7-nucleotide sample barcodes were added to the amplicons in two consecutive PCRs. Phusion HS II polymerase was used for all library PCRs. The amplicons were purified from gel with the NucleoSpin Gel and PCR Clean-up kit, measured on Qubit, and then pooled at 4 to 5 nM. Before Illumina next-generation sequencing, the quality of the amplicon pool was assessed on an Agilent 2100 Bioanalyzer. The paper's data handling went like this. MiXCR 3.0.8 with the default MiXCR reference library was used to annotate TRB rearrangements. Sequences with fewer than 2 reads and non-productive reads were filtered out, and every unique CDR3 nucleotide sequence was treated as a single clone. R 3.5.1 was used to calculate clonality, diversity, richness and V-J gene usage. GLIPH2 was used to cluster TCRs based on CDR3 similarity, and OLGA was used to calculate the generation probabilities. GLIPH2 clusters were kept only if they contained at least four unique TCR clonotypes found in at least three individuals. Using fastp trimming at Q25 and MiXCR clonotype assembly, TCRdb reanalyzed the public sequencing data and kept in-frame beta chains. Every CDR3 protein is listed once, alongside the most common genes and DNA of its rows. The V and J calls follow TCRdb's processing rather than the paper's. The sample yields approximately 18,000 distinct CDR3 sequences; roughly 28% were counted once. The ten biggest clones cover 3.5% to 4.5% of the sample.

Genomic DNA extracted from blood was used in amounts of 250-500 ng for amplification of TRB repertoires. This chain is built from TRBV5-6 and TRBJ2-5, and 11 junctional nucleotides match TRBD2. The sample was blood. This sequence was found in a human donor who had recovered from COVID-19. The sequence in DNA is TGTGCCAGCAGCTTGCTTCTAGCGGGGGGCCCGGGGGAGACCCAGTACTTC. Its protein reads: CASSLLLAGGPGETQYF.